A single sample is the source of the 14 T cell receptor beta chains below, sequenced in a study of T cells expressing NK-cell markers. Reprocessing the 5' RACE reads, TCRdb reports a single entry for every CDR3 protein and omits DNA. The record lists about 21,000 distinct CDR3 sequences, of which the ten most abundant hold roughly 58%. Sequencing was performed on blood T cells: a sorted CD56 or NKG2C T cell subset, CD4+ or CD8+ T cells, or bulk PBMC T cells (not recorded which). The source of these receptors is a man aged 18-70 years in good health.

V is TRBV25-1 and J is TRBJ2-4; with no DNA, the TCRdb D assignment of TRBD2 cannot be verified. The CDR3 spans 17 residues. Germline values: CDR1 MGHDK, CDR2 SYGVNS. CDR3 sequence reads: CASSENRRLEDKNIQYF.

V is TRBV11-2 and J is TRBJ1-1; absent DNA, TCRdb's TRBD1 call cannot be checked. The CDR3 runs to 13 residues. Per the germline V gene, CDR1 is SGHAT and CDR2 is FQNNGV. The CDR3 sequence is CASRRQVNTEAFF.

The chain couples TRBV7-9 to TRBJ1-1. This CDR3 is built from 14 residues. CDR1 and CDR2 from the germline V gene are SEHNR and FQNEAQ (reference sequence). The CDR3 spells CASSRGLANTEAFF. Supplemented by reference TRBV7-9 and TRBJ1-1, the full variable domain reads DTGVSQNPRHKITKRGQNVTFRCDPISEHNRLYWYRQTLGQGPEFLTYFQNEAQLEKSRLLSDRFSAERPKGSFSTLEIQRTEQGDSAMYLCASSRGLANTEAFFGQGTRLTVV.

This chain links TRBV28 with TRBJ1-4; TCRdb names TRBD1, which stays unverified in the absence of DNA. The length of the CDR3 is 14 residues. From germline, CDR1 is MDHEN and CDR2 SYDVKM. Here the CDR3 reads CASNRGTGEEKLFF.

This rearrangement joins TRBV3-1 to TRBJ2-1; the D call from TCRdb, TRBD2, cannot be confirmed without DNA. The germline V gene encodes CDR1 LGHDT and CDR2 YNNKEL (reference sequence). This CDR3 contains 15 residues. This CDR3 reads CASSLTSGSFDEQFF.

This chain links TRBV9 with TRBJ2-1; TCRdb lists TRBD1, though no DNA is available to test this call. Germline V gene data show CDR1 as SGDLS and CDR2 as YYNGEE. The CDR3 contains 19 residues. The chain's CDR3 is CASKSSGGRGGASYNEQFF. The full variable domain, completed using reference TRBV9 and TRBJ2-1, is DSGVTQTPKHLITATGQRVTLRCSPRSGDLSVYWYQQSLDQGLQFLIQYYNGEERAKGNILERFSAQQFPDLHSELNLSSLELGDSALYFCASKSSGGRGGASYNEQFFGPGTRLTVL.

The chain couples TRBV27 to TRBJ1-3; the D call from TCRdb, TRBD1, cannot be confirmed without DNA. This CDR3 region has 15 residues. The germline gives CDR1 MNHEY, CDR2 SMNVEV (reference sequence). CDR3 sequence: CASSKTGFVGNTIYF.

The chain employs TRBV20-1 and TRBJ1-6; as DNA is missing, the TRBD1 call by TCRdb cannot be tested. CDR3 length: 13 residues. The germline CDR1 and CDR2 sequences are DFQATT and SNEGSKA (reference sequence). The CDR3 loop reads CSARWQGNSPLHF.

The V and J genes are TRBV28 and TRBJ2-1; TCRdb calls TRBD2, which cannot be checked without DNA. The germline V gene encodes CDR1 MDHEN and CDR2 SYDVKM. The CDR3 spans 20 residues. The CDR3: CASSLSGTSGRAWTYNEQFF.

The CDR3 spells CASSWTAIITNTGELFF. The V gene is TRBV6-2 or TRBV6-3, the J gene TRBJ2-2; no DNA is available, so the TRBD1 call from TCRdb remains unchecked. There are 17 residues in the CDR3. CDR1 is MNHEY, CDR2 SVGEGT, per germline.

The chain has TRBV20-1 and TRBJ1-2; as DNA is missing, the TRBD1 call by TCRdb cannot be tested. Germline V gives CDR1 DFQATT, CDR2 SNEGSKA (reference sequence). The CDR3 extends over 15 amino acids. The CDR3 loop is CSARDQAGQDYGYTF.

The chain is built from TRBV10-3 and TRBJ2-3; TCRdb's D call, TRBD1, is unchecked because there is no DNA. Germline V gives CDR1 ENHRY, CDR2 SYGVKD. The CDR3 spans 15 residues. The CDR3 loop reads CAIRGQGESTDTQYF.

The chain joins TRBV29-1 to TRBJ2-5; as DNA is missing, the TRBD1 call by TCRdb cannot be tested. The germline gives CDR1 SQVTM, CDR2 ANQGSEA. The CDR3 extends over 14 amino acids. The CDR3 loop is CSVAERGVGETQYF.

The V gene is TRBV27, the J gene TRBJ2-7; TCRdb designates TRBD1, a call that cannot be tested without DNA. Germline assignment: CDR1 MNHEY and CDR2 SMNVEV (reference sequence). This CDR3 has 14 residues. CDR3 sequence: CASSATVYSYEQYF.